This is a list of T cell receptor beta chains from one sample in a study of T cell responses to AZD1222 COVID-19 vaccine. Sequencing was performed with immunoSEQ multiplex PCR; in TCRdb, only in-frame clones are kept and a portion is missing. Of about 210,000 clones listed, less than 95% are singletons. Sequenced here: peripheral blood, sampled 28 days after the second dose of the MenACWY control vaccine. The receptors come from an adult who received the MenACWY meningococcal vaccine as a control. Both conserved end residues are trimmed from each CDR3. The order of the fields is V gene, J gene, CDR3 protein.

>TRBV6-2/TRBV6-3|TRBJ1-6
ASSWAYNSPLH
>TRBV6-5|TRBJ2-7
ASSSGLYEQY
>TRBV29-1|TRBJ1-4
SAIGGATNEKLF
>TRBV4-1|TRBJ2-3
ASSQDSGGGGPDTQY
>TRBV7-6|TRBJ1-6
ASSLEKGARGPYNSPLH
>TRBV9|TRBJ2-3
ASSVGLGKLDTQY
>TRBV7-6|TRBJ2-3
ASSSRQGTFTDTQY
>TRBV10-1|TRBJ2-7
ASEADEQY
>TRBV29-1|TRBJ2-1
SVEGLAGALSSYNEQF
>TRBV20-1|TRBJ1-2
SAHTSGGYT
>TRBV7-2|TRBJ2-1
ASSLLVGLAGDYNEQF
>TRBV6-5|TRBJ1-1
ASSYSISNTEAF
>TRBV5-5|TRBJ1-5
ASSFLQGNQPQH
>TRBV19|TRBJ2-3
ASSTTSGRKPDTQY
>TRBV10-1|TRBJ2-1
ASSDSRAFQDNEQF
>TRBV5-3|TRBJ1-5
ARSVDISNQPQH
>TRBV5-1|TRBJ2-7
ASSPEGSGAYEQY
>TRBV28|TRBJ1-2
ASSLGGAGSGYGYT
>TRBV28|TRBJ1-5
ASSFSQGGNQPQH
>TRBV6-5|TRBJ1-5
ASSTGGNSNQPQH
>TRBV18|TRBJ2-3
ASSPLGRVRRDTQY
>TRBV3-1/TRBV3-2|TRBJ2-1
ASSPRAGVAGEQF
>TRBV7-9|TRBJ2-1
ASSSRAGSYNEQF
>TRBV2|TRBJ2-7
ASRLLESGEQY